These 20 T cell receptor beta chains originate from one sample sequenced in a study of blood T cell repertoires in COVID-19. Assay used: immunoSEQ multiplex PCR; TCRdb lists only in-frame clones, some missing. The sample includes tens of thousands of clones, approximately 91% of them seen just once. The specimen sequenced was peripheral blood. The receptor source for this set is a man aged 65-85 years with acute or convalescent COVID-19.

The chain is built from TRBV5-5 and TRBJ2-2, with 9 bases that match TRBD2. This CDR3 is 15 amino acids long. Germline values: CDR1 SGHKS, CDR2 YYEKEE (reference sequence). With V trimmed by 5 bases and J by 1 base, 3 bases remained unmatched. CDR3 region: CASRRLAVNTGELFF. The CDR3 coding sequence is TGTGCCAGCAGGCGACTAGCGGTGAACACCGGGGAGCTGTTTTTT. The complete variable domain, with remaining parts taken from reference TRBV5-5 and TRBJ2-2, reads DAGVTQSPTHLIKTRGQQVTLRCSPISGHKSVSWYQQVLGQGPQFIFQYYEKEERGRGNFPDRFSARQFPNYSSELNVNALLLGDSALYLCASRRLAVNTGELFFGEGSRLTVL.

The chain carries TRBV19 and TRBJ1-5; no firm D call. CDR1 LNHDA and CDR2 SQIVND come from the germline V gene (reference sequence). The CDR3 is 15 amino acids. Trimming removed 3 bases from V and 3 bases from J, with 12 bases in between. The CDR3 region has the DNA TGTGCCAGTAGTATCCCGCCCGGTAACAATCAGCCCCAGCATTTT. It encodes CASSIPPGNNQPQHF.

The rearrangement joins TRBV24-1 to TRBJ2-3, with a tentative D call TRBD2 (6 bases). Per the germline V gene, CDR1 is KGHDR and CDR2 is SFDVKD. Trimming took off 9 bases at V and 2 bases at J, with 14 bases between the two ends. There are 14 residues in the CDR3. The CDR3 protein is CATGASANTDTQYF. DNA for the CDR3: TGTGCCACCGGGGCTAGCGCGAACACAGATACGCAGTATTTT.

The chain recombines TRBV4-2 with TRBJ1-4; 7 nucleotides match TRBD1. The germline V gene encodes CDR1 LGHNA and CDR2 YNFKEQ. Germline trimming cut 3 bases from V and 5 bases from J; bases unmatched to any gene: 9. The CDR3 contains 16 residues. The CDR3 here is CASSHSPGTVNEKLFF. DNA for the CDR3: TGTGCCAGCAGCCACAGTCCCGGGACAGTAAATGAAAAACTGTTTTTT.

This chain joins TRBV15 and TRBJ2-2; TRBD1 matches 11 bases. V trimming: 3 bases; J trimming: 4 bases; junction bases outside the gene matches: 7. Germline V gene lookup returns CDR1 LNHNV and CDR2 YYDKDF (reference sequence). This CDR3 spans 17 amino acids. The CDR3 here is CATSRNDGTGGTGELFF. The CDR3 DNA follows: TGTGCCACCAGCAGGAACGACGGGACAGGGGGCACCGGGGAGCTGTTTTTT.

This clone was picked up one time. The CDR3 spells CASSQDRWDTNTEAFF. CDR3 nucleotide sequence: TGTGCCAGCAGCCAAGACCGTTGGGACACCAACACTGAAGCTTTCTTT. The rearrangement uses TRBV4-2 and TRBJ1-1; tentatively, D is TRBD1 (6 bases). Germline V gene sequence: CDR1 LGHNA, CDR2 YNFKEQ. This CDR3 region has 16 residues. V lost 0 bases and J lost 2, with 13 bases in between.

The CDR3 region has the DNA TGTGCCAGCAGCGCGGGACAGGGGCTGGCACCCCTCCACTTT. This gives the protein CASSAGQGLAPLHF. This chain joins TRBV7-8 and TRBJ1-6; 10 bases map to TRBD1. Trimming at V came to 5 bases and at J to 11 bases, leaving 6 bases not matched to a gene. The CDR3 sequence is 14 residues long. From germline, CDR1 is SGHVS and CDR2 FQNEAQ.

V is TRBV4-1 and J is TRBJ1-5, with a possible D match to TRBD1 (6 bases). Trimming shortened V by 4 bases and J by 4 bases, and 11 bases separated the two germline ends. Germline lookup yields CDR1 MGHRA and CDR2 YSYEKL. The CDR3 contains 14 residues. CDR3 region: CASSLRQENQPQHF. CDR3 sequence (DNA): TGCGCCAGCAGCCTCAGACAGGAGAATCAGCCCCAGCATTTT.

This rearrangement joins TRBV3-1 (or the pseudogene TRBV3-2) to TRBJ1-1; TRBD1 is a possible D gene (5 bases). Germline CDR1 and CDR2: LGHDT and YNNKEL (reference sequence). Trimming removed 1 base from V and 6 bases from J, with 9 bases in between. There are 13 residues in the CDR3. The CDR3 sequence: CASSQGWTPEAFF. The CDR3 DNA reads TGTGCCAGCAGCCAAGGGTGGACACCTGAAGCTTTCTTT.

V gene TRBV10-3 combines with J gene TRBJ1-3, with D maybe TRBD1 (6 bases). This CDR3 has 13 residues. The ends were cut back, 6 bases at V and 7 bases at J, with 13 bases in the middle. Looked up from germline, CDR1 is ENHRY and CDR2 is SYGVKD. In nucleotides, the CDR3 is TGTGCCATCAGCCAACAGGGTGCGAACACCATATATTTT. Encoded protein: CAISQQGANTIYF.

V is TRBV18 and J is TRBJ2-2, with 8 bases lining up with TRBD1. The germline V gene encodes CDR1 KGHSH and CDR2 LQKENI. This CDR3 region has 18 residues. V lost 0 bases, J lost 4 bases, and 10 bases stayed unmatched. The CDR3 sequence is CASSPPPRGRLITGELFF. CDR3 coding DNA: TGTGCCAGCTCACCACCGCCCAGGGGGCGGTTAATCACCGGGGAGCTGTTTTTT.

This chain joins TRBV9 and TRBJ2-2; tentatively, D is TRBD2 (5 bases). Trimming pared 0 bases from V and 5 bases from J, leaving 11 bases between. The CDR3 loop spans 15 amino acids. CDR1 and CDR2 (germline): SGDLS, YYNGEE. CDR3 bases: TGTGCCAGCAGCGTAGAGGGCCGAGGGACCGGGGAGCTGTTTTTT. Its translation is CASSVEGRGTGELFF.

The genes are TRBV18 and TRBJ2-1, with no clear D. The CDR3 contains 16 residues. Germline CDR1 reads KGHSH; CDR2 reads LQKENI. Deletions cut 0 bases from V and 8 bases from J, with 17 bases between. The CDR3 DNA reads TGTGCCAGCTCACCACCGAGACAAGCCGTACAATATGAGCAGTTCTTC. It codes for CASSPPRQAVQYEQFF.

V is TRBV5-4 and J is TRBJ1-1; D is ambiguous. Trimming stripped 0 bases from V and 0 bases from J, with 9 bases between. The CDR3 consists of 15 residues. The germline V gene encodes CDR1 SGHNT and CDR2 YYREEE (reference sequence). The CDR3 bases are TGTGCCAGCAGCTTGGATAGCGGGTTGAACACTGAAGCTTTCTTT. As protein: CASSLDSGLNTEAFF.

This chain links TRBV29-1 with TRBJ2-5; D not resolved. With 7 bases removed from V and 4 bases from J, the gap between germline ends came to 13 bases. Per germline, CDR1 SQVTM and CDR2 ANQGSEA. The CDR3 totals 12 residues. This chain's CDR3 is CSGFPGGETQYF. CDR3 bases: TGCAGCGGTTTCCCCGGTGGAGAGACCCAGTACTTC. Complete variable domain (other parts from reference TRBV29-1 and TRBJ2-5): SAVISQKPSRDICQRGTSLTIQCQVDSQVTMMFWYRQQPGQSLTLIATANQGSEATYESGFVIDKFPISRPNLTFSTLTVSNMSPEDSSIYLCSGFPGGETQYFGPGTRLLVL.

This chain joins TRBV28 and TRBJ1-5, with D unresolved. Trimming removed 7 bases at V and 6 bases at J, with 13 bases between. Germline CDR1 MDHEN, CDR2 SYDVKM. CDR3 length: 13 residues. Here the CDR3 reads CASTSRGFQPQHF. CDR3 DNA: TGTGCCAGCACTTCTCGCGGGTTTCAGCCCCAGCATTTT.

In its sample, this clone was seen once. This chain joins TRBV18 and TRBJ2-1, with 9 nucleotides matching TRBD2. J gave up 2 bases and V 2 bases, and 10 bases lay outside the gene matches. This CDR3 spans 18 amino acids. CDR1 and CDR2 from the germline V gene are KGHSH and LQKENI. CDR3: CASSPVLSGSITYNEQFF. CDR3 DNA: TGTGCCAGCTCACCAGTTCTTAGCGGGAGTATTACCTACAATGAGCAGTTCTTC.

This rearrangement joins TRBV11-2 to TRBJ2-3; 8 bases fit TRBD2. V lost 5 bases, J lost 0 bases, and 4 bases stayed unmatched. Germline loops: CDR1 SGHAT, CDR2 FQNNGV. The CDR3 runs to 15 residues. In DNA form, the CDR3 reads TGTGCCAGCAGCCGTAGCGGGGCTAGCACAGATACGCAGTATTTT. The encoded protein is CASSRSGASTDTQYF. Based on the CDR3 plus reference TRBV11-2 and TRBJ2-3, the full variable domain is EAGVAQSPRYKIIEKRQSVAFWCNPISGHATLYWYQQILGQGPKLLIQFQNNGVVDDSQLPKDRFSAERLKGVDSTLKIQPAKLEDSAVYLCASSRSGASTDTQYFGPGTRLTVL.

This clone was recorded once. V and J are TRBV2 and TRBJ2-5; D not resolved. The CDR3 covers 11 residues. CDR1 SNHLY and CDR2 FYNNEI come from the germline V gene. Trimming pared 5 bases from V and 3 bases from J, leaving 4 bases between. The CDR3 sequence: CASSREETQYF. Here the CDR3 DNA reads TGTGCCAGCAGTCGGGAAGAGACCCAGTACTTC.

The rearrangement uses TRBV20-1 and TRBJ1-1; D is uncertain. Trimming left V 1 base short and J 7 bases short, with 7 bases between. Per the germline V gene, CDR1 is DFQATT and CDR2 is SNEGSKA (reference sequence). The CDR3 runs 11 residues. The CDR3 here is CSARGGHEAFF. Here the CDR3 DNA reads TGCAGTGCTAGAGGCGGGCATGAAGCTTTCTTT.